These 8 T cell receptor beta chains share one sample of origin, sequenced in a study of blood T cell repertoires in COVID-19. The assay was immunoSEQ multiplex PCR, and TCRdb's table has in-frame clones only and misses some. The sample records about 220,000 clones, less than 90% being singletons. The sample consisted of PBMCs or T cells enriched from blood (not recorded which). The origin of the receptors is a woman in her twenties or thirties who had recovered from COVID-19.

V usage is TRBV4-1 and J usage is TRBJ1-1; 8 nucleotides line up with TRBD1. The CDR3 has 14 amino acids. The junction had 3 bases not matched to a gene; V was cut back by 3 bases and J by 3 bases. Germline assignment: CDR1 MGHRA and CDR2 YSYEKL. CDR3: CASSHPTGDTEAFF. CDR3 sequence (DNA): TGCGCCAGCAGCCACCCGACAGGGGACACTGAAGCTTTCTTT.

In nucleotides, the CDR3 is TGTGCCAGCAGCCCTAGGGCGGGGGGCTCACCCCTCCACTTT. It is translated as CASSPRAGGSPLHF. V gene TRBV3-1 (or the pseudogene TRBV3-2) combines with J gene TRBJ1-6, with D maybe TRBD1 (6 bases). With 4 bases removed from V and 10 bases from J, the gap between germline ends came to 14 bases. CDR1 is LGHDT, CDR2 YNNKEL, per germline (reference sequence). The CDR3 totals 14 residues.

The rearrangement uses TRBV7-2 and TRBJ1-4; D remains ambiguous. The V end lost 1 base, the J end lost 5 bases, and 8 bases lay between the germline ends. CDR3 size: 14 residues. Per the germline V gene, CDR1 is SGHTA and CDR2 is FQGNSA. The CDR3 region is CASSLGRGNEKLFF. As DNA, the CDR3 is TGTGCCAGCAGCTTAGGCCGCGGGAATGAAAAACTGTTTTTT.

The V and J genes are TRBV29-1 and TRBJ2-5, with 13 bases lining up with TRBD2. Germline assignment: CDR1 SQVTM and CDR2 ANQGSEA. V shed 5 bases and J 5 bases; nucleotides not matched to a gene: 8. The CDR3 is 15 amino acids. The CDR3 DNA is TGCAGCGTTCTTGGGACTAGCGGGGTCCCGGAGACCCAGTACTTC. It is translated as CSVLGTSGVPETQYF. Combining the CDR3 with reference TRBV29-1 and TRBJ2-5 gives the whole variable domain SAVISQKPSRDICQRGTSLTIQCQVDSQVTMMFWYRQQPGQSLTLIATANQGSEATYESGFVIDKFPISRPNLTFSTLTVSNMSPEDSSIYLCSVLGTSGVPETQYFGPGTRLLVL.

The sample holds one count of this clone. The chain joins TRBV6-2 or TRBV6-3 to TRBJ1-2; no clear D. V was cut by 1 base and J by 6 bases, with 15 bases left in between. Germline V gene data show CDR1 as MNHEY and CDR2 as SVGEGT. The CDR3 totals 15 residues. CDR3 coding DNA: TGTGCCAGCAGTTACTACTCGGCGGAGGTTGATGGCTACACCTTC. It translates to CASSYYSAEVDGYTF.

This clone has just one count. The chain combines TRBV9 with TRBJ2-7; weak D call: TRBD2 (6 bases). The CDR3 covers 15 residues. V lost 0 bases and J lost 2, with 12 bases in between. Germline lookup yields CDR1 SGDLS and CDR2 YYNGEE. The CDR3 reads CASSVEMSGAYEQYF. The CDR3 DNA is TGTGCCAGCAGCGTAGAGATGTCGGGGGCCTACGAGCAGTACTTC. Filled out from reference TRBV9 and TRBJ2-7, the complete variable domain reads DSGVTQTPKHLITATGQRVTLRCSPRSGDLSVYWYQQSLDQGLQFLIQYYNGEERAKGNILERFSAQQFPDLHSELNLSSLELGDSALYFCASSVEMSGAYEQYFGPGTRLTVT.

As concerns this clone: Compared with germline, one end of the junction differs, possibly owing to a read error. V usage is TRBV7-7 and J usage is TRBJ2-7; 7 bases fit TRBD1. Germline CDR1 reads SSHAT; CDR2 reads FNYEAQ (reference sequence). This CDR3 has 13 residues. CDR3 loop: CASSSLQGYEQYF. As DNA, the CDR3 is TGTGCTAGCAGCTCCCTACAGGGGTACGAGCAGTACTTC.

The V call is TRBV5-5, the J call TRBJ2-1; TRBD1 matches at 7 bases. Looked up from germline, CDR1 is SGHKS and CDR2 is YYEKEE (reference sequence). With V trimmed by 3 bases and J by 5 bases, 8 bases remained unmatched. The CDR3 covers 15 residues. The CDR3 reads CASSYYRDSDNEQFF. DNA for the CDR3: TGTGCCAGCAGCTACTACCGGGACAGCGACAATGAGCAGTTCTTC. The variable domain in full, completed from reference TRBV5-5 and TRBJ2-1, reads DAGVTQSPTHLIKTRGQQVTLRCSPISGHKSVSWYQQVLGQGPQFIFQYYEKEERGRGNFPDRFSARQFPNYSSELNVNALLLGDSALYLCASSYYRDSDNEQFFGPGTRLTVL.